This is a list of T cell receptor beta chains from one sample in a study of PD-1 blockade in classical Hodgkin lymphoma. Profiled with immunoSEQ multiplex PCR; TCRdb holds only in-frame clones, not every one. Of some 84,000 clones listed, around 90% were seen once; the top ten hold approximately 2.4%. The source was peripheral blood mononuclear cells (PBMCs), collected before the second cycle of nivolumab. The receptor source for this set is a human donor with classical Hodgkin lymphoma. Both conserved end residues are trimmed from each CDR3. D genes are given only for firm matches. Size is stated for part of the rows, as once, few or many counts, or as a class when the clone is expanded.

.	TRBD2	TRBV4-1	ASSQPPRPGTSGYNEQF
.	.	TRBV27	ASSLRREIPYGYT
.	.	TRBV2	ASSEAPAFSYEQY
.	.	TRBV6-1	ASSALVGDRRGLF
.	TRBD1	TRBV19	ASSHPGQGYEQY
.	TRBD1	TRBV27	ASSGRTGERVARTGELF
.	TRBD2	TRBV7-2	ASSLLGLAGVWETQY
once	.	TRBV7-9	ASSSPQGFPEAF
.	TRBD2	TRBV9	ASSAGTSVVEQY
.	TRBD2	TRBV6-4	ASSDFRLAGATDTQY
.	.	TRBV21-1	ASRFNVGADGYT
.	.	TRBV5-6	ASSLLHEQY
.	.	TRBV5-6	ASSLVGISGNTIY
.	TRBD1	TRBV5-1	ASSLGARQGTNEKLF
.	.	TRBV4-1	ASSQHAQGASGKGVNTGELF
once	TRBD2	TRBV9	ASSPHPLAGRAGELF
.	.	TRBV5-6	ASSLVLNTEAF
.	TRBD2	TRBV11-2	ASRRTSGRAEQF
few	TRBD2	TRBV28	ASTFSGSEQY
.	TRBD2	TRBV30	AWSSDRLAGTDTQY
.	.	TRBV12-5	ASGLEFYEQY
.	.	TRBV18	ASSPTSWRATDTQY
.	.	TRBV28	ASSLVTGTYGYT
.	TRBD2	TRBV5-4	ASSPGGNYEQY
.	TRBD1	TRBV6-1	ASSLRQGFSGEQY
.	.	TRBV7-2	ASSSTNQPQH
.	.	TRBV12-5	ASGPRDGSYEQY
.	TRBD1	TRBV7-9	ASSPDRGVNEQY
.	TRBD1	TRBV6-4	ASSAGQGEKLF
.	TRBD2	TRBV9	ASSVGTSAAQRSYNEQF
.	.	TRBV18	ASSPLGTGRPNTGELF
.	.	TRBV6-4	ASSEAVSGTDTQY
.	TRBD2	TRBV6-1	ASSEAGGGLAGAFSYNEQF
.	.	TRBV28	ASSLKSRSEYGYNEQF
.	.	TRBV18	ASSQGRDGGYT
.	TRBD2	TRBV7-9	ASSLVIAGDDNEQF
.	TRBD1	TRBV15	ATRQTGDSEKLF
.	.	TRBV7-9	ASSLAYDIQETQY
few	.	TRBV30	AWKGWNTEAF
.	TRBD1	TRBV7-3	ASSKGQGAGELF
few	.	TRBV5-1	ASSLGDTQY
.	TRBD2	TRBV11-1	ASRGASGAFSYEQY
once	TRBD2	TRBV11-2	ASSLDPGAGGLREQY